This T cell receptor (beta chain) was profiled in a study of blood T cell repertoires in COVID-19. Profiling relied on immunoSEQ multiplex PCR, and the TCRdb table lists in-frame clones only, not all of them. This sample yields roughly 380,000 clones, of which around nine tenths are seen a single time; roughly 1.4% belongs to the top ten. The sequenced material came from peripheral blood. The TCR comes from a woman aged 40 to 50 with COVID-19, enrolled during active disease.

CDR3 DNA sequence: TGTGCCAGCAGCTTAAGGTTCGAGCAGGTGAACACTGAAGCTTTCTTT. Amino acids: CASSLRFEQVNTEAFF. The gene calls are TRBV7-3 and TRBJ1-1; D remains ambiguous. V lost 1 base, J lost 0 bases, and 12 bases lay in between. Germline lookup yields CDR1 SGHTA and CDR2 FQGTGA. This CDR3 has 16 residues. Combining the CDR3 with reference TRBV7-3 and TRBJ1-1 gives the whole variable domain GAGVSQTPSNKVTEKGKYVELRCDPISGHTALYWYRQSLGQGPEFLIYFQGTGAADDSGLPNDRFFAVRPEGSVSTLKIQRTERGDSAVYLCASSLRFEQVNTEAFFGQGTRLTVV.